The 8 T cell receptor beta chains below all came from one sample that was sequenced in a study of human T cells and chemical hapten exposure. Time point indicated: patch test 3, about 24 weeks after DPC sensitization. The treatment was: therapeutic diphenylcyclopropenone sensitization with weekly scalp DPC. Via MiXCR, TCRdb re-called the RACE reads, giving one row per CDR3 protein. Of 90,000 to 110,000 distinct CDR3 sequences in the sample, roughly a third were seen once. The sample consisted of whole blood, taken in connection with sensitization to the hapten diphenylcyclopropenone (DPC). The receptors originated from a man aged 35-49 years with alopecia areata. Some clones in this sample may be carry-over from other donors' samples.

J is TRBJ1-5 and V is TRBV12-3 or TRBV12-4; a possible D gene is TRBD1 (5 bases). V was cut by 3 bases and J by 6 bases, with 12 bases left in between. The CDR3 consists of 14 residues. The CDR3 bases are TGTGCCAGCAGTTTGTCCTCGGGGGGTCAGCCCCAGCATTTT. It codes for CASSLSSGGQPQHF.

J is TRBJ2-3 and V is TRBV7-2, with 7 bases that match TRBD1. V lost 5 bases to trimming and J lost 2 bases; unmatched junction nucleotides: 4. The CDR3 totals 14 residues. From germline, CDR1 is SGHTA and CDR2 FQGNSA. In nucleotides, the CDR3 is TGTGCCAGCAGCAAGGACAGGTACACAGATACGCAGTATTTT. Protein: CASSKDRYTDTQYF.

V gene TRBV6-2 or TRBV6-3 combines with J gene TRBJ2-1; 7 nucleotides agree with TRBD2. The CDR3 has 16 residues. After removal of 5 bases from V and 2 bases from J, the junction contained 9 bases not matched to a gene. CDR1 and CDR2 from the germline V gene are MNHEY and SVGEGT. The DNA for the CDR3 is TGTGCCAGCAGTGGGGGGGGGACTAAAACCTACAATGAGCAGTTCTTC. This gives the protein CASSGGGTKTYNEQFF.

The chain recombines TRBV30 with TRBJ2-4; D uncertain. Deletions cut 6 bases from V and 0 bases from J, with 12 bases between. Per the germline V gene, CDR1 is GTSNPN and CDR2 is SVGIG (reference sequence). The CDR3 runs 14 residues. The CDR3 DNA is TGTGCCTGCCAGCCGTCTCTAGCCAAAAACATTCAGTACTTC. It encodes CACQPSLAKNIQYF.

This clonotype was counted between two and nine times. The CDR3 loop reads CASSSPSGRRSNEQFF. CDR3 in DNA: TGTGCCAGCAGCTCACCTAGCGGGAGAAGGAGCAATGAGCAGTTCTTC. The chain combines TRBV11-2 with TRBJ2-1; 10 nucleotides align to TRBD2. The germline V gene encodes CDR1 SGHAT and CDR2 FQNNGV. Losses at the gene ends were 4 bases for V and 6 bases for J; bases not matched to a gene: 9. The CDR3 extends over 16 amino acids.

The CDR3 sequence: CASRLRSGRTSTDTQYF. The CDR3 DNA follows: TGTGCCAGCAGGTTACGTAGCGGGAGGACTAGCACAGATACGCAGTATTTT. This sequence joins TRBV12-3 or TRBV12-4 and TRBJ2-3, with 10 bases lining up with TRBD2. Trimming cost V 6 bases and J 0 bases; bases outside gene matches: 9. This CDR3 contains 17 residues.

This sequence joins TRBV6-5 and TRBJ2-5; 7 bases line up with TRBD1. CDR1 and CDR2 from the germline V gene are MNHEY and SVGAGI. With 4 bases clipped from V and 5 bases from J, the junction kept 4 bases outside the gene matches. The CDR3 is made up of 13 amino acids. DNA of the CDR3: TGTGCCAGCAGTTGGGGCAGGGGGGAGACCCAGTACTTC. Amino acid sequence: CASSWGRGETQYF.

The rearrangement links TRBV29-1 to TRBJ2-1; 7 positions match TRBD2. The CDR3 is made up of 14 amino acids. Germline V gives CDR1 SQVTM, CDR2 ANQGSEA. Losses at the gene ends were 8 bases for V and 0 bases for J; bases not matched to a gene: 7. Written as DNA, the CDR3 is TGCAGCCAAAAGGGCGGGAGCTCCTACAATGAGCAGTTCTTC. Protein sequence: CSQKGGSSYNEQFF.